The sample holds many counts of the clone carrying this T cell receptor (beta chain). What it binds is not known. Using unique molecular identifiers, the investigators prepared the TCRbeta library. MiXCR was run by TCRdb on the PCR reads, yielding one entry per CDR3 protein. The data contain roughly 180,000 distinct CDR3 sequences, around 10% of them singletons. The sample originates from a study of T-cell reconstitution after alpha-beta-depleted transplantation in children. Germline CDR1 and CDR2: DFQATT and SNEGSKA (reference sequence). With 1 base clipped from V and 4 bases from J, the junction kept 14 bases outside the gene matches. The CDR3 runs 19 residues. General study results and limits: T-cell counts and diversity were attributed mostly to newly produced T cells one year after transplant. Expanded clones from the graft, numbering several hundred, reportedly supplied alpha-beta T cells about two months after transplant. The study traced high day-60 TCRbeta diversity in some patients to surviving recipient T cells and thymic progenitors.

The sequence derives from a boy aged 2 to 10 with acute myeloid leukemia, due to receive a stem cell transplant. The sample here was PBMCs, taken before TCRalphabeta/CD19-depleted stem cell transplant. The J gene is TRBJ1-4, the V gene TRBV20-1; 11 bases fit TRBD1. CDR3 protein: CSARGPGAGTGGDNEKLFF. CDR3 coding DNA: TGCAGTGCTAGAGGCCCTGGCGCCGGGACAGGGGGTGATAATGAAAAACTGTTTTTT.